This T cell receptor beta chain was sequenced for a study of T cells in Graves' hyperthyroidism and ophthalmopathy. Overall study results and limits: The model predicted ophthalmopathy a median roughly six months before onset.

Amplified regions were TCR beta CDR3 sequences from RNA transcripts. First-round RT-PCR with HTBI primers amplified the TCR CDR3 region. MiXCR, applied by TCRdb to the multiplex PCR reads, yields one record per CDR3 protein. Among approximately 600,000 distinct CDR3 sequences, more than 20% were seen once, and the ten largest hold 34%. CDR1 and CDR2 (germline): DFQATT, SNEGSKA (reference sequence). Trimming stripped 3 bases from V and 2 bases from J, with 13 bases between. This CDR3 spans 14 amino acids. In the case of this clonotype: Its cognate antigen is unknown.

Exclusion criteria comprised uncontrolled infection, other autoimmune disease, pregnancy or lactation. Each 10 ml fresh peripheral blood draw supplied the PBMCs. Sample: blood. The rearrangement uses TRBV20-1 and TRBJ2-5; possibly TRBD2 for D (6 bases). The sequence derives from a man under 40 with Graves' ophthalmopathy. As DNA, the CDR3 is TGCAGTGCTAGCGGGAGAGGAGTTCAAGAGACCCAGTACTTC. Its protein product is CSASGRGVQETQYF.